Presented here are 17 T cell receptor beta chains from one specimen sequenced in a study of blood T cells in healthy people across ages. A second PCR, run for roughly 7 to 11 cycles, used a sample-barcoded 5' primer plus a J-beta primer mix. TCRdb re-called the 5' RACE reads through MiXCR, storing one row per CDR3 protein. The sample yields hundreds of thousands of distinct CDR3 sequences, approximately 25% seen once. This same sample was also part of a study on T cells of mothers and their children.

The sample taken for sequencing was blood. These receptor sequences come from a boy aged 5-17 years in good health.

This clonotype was counted between two and nine times. The V and J genes are TRBV28 and TRBJ2-3; 8 bases align to TRBD1. CDR1 is MDHEN, CDR2 SYDVKM, per germline. The CDR3 is 20 residues long. V was pared by 6 bases and J by 1 base, with 21 bases of the junction left unmatched. This CDR3 is CASSEDLPDRVPFGTDTQYF. Here the CDR3 DNA reads TGTGCCAGCAGCGAAGACCTCCCGGACAGGGTCCCCTTCGGCACAGATACGCAGTATTTT. Supplemented by reference TRBV28 and TRBJ2-3, the full variable domain reads DVKVTQSSRYLVKRTGEKVFLECVQDMDHENMFWYRQDPGLGLRLIYFSYDVKMKEKGDIPEGYSVSREKKERFSLILESASTNQTSMYLCASSEDLPDRVPFGTDTQYFGPGTRLTVL.

The chain combines TRBV20-1 with TRBJ2-5, with D tentatively TRBD2 (5 bases). V lost 8 bases and J 5 bases, leaving 15 bases between the germline ends. The CDR3 runs 12 residues. Germline CDR1 DFQATT, CDR2 SNEGSKA (reference sequence). In DNA, the CDR3 is TGCAGTTGTATACGAGGGCTGGAGACCCAGTACTTC. This translates into CSCIRGLETQYF.

V usage is TRBV6-5 and J usage is TRBJ1-1; 9 bases map to TRBD1. CDR1 and CDR2 (germline): MNHEY, SVGAGI. After removal of 0 bases from V and 12 bases from J, the junction contained 8 bases not matched to a gene. The CDR3 totals 14 residues. In DNA form, the CDR3 reads TGTGCCAGCAGTTACTCGATGGACAGGGGCCCGCCTTTCTTT. This translates into CASSYSMDRGPPFF.

This clonotype has just a few counts. Germline and junction disagree at one end, which may indicate a read error. The genes are TRBV5-1 and TRBJ1-1; 9 nucleotides line up with TRBD1. CDR3 length: 15 residues. Looked up from germline, CDR1 is SGHRS and CDR2 is YFSETQ. This CDR3 reads CASSLIATGGTEALF. CDR3 nucleotides: TGCGCCAGCAGCTTGATAGCCACAGGGGGCACTGAAGCTCTCTTT.

In its sample, this clonotype was seen a few times. The rearrangement uses TRBV6-1 and TRBJ2-3; a possible D gene is TRBD2 (6 bases). The CDR3 runs 14 residues. Trimming removed 5 bases from V and 3 bases from J, with 12 bases in between. CDR1 MNHNS and CDR2 SASEGT come from the germline V gene. The CDR3 reads CASSPRGATDTQYF. The CDR3 nucleotides read TGTGCCAGCAGTCCGCGGGGAGCAACAGATACGCAGTATTTT.

There are many counts of this clonotype. The chain is built from TRBV29-1 and TRBJ2-5; weak D call: TRBD2 (7 bases). Germline V gene sequence: CDR1 SQVTM, CDR2 ANQGSEA. The V gene lost 7 bases and the J gene lost 4 bases, with 19 bases spanning the gap. This CDR3 region has 14 residues. This CDR3 is CSAHGGGVGETQYF. CDR3 nucleotide sequence: TGCAGCGCCCATGGCGGGGGCGTCGGAGAGACCCAGTACTTC.

This clonotype appeared a few times. This chain uses TRBV10-3 with TRBJ2-7, with 8 bases identical to TRBD1. Germline V lookup: CDR1 ENHRY, CDR2 SYGVKD. The CDR3 runs to 15 residues. The V segment lost 4 bases and the J segment 4 bases; nucleotides outside the gene matches: 9. The CDR3 DNA follows: TGTGCCATCAGTGGCCGGACAGGGCGAATTTACGAGCAGTACTTC. Translated: CAISGRTGRIYEQYF.

V and J are TRBV27 and TRBJ1-1, with D uncertain. The CDR3 is 13 residues long. Germline assignment: CDR1 MNHEY and CDR2 SMNVEV (reference sequence). V was shortened by 0 bases and J by 8 bases, with 10 bases between the two germline ends. DNA for the CDR3: TGTGCCAGCAGTTTATCCACAGCCAAAGAAGCTTTCTTT. This encodes CASSLSTAKEAFF.

The chain links TRBV20-1 to TRBJ2-4; possibly TRBD1 for D (5 bases). The CDR3 sequence is 15 residues long. The germline V gene encodes CDR1 DFQATT and CDR2 SNEGSKA (reference sequence). The V end lost 4 bases, the J end lost 4 bases, and 17 bases lay between the germline ends. The CDR3 spells CSAKGLQGSKNIQYF. CDR3 coding DNA: TGCAGTGCTAAAGGGTTGCAGGGCTCAAAAAACATTCAGTACTTC.

The rearrangement uses TRBV9 and TRBJ2-2; D could derive from TRBD1 or TRBD2 (7 bases each). V dropped 4 bases and J dropped 6 bases, with 22 bases sitting between them. This CDR3 has 17 amino acids. Looked up from germline, CDR1 is SGDLS and CDR2 is YYNGEE. CDR3 bases: TGTGCCAGCAGCCAACGGTTAGGGGGCGGGGGATCCGGGGAGCTGTTTTTT. This translates into CASSQRLGGGGSGELFF.

The rearrangement links TRBV7-2 to TRBJ2-5; TRBD2 agrees at 7 bases. From germline, CDR1 is SGHTA and CDR2 FQGNSA. The trim removed 5 bases at V and 5 bases at J, leaving 11 bases unmatched. The CDR3 runs 15 residues. The CDR3 region has the DNA TGTGCCAGCAGCCCACCGGGACTACGACTGGAGACCCAGTACTTC. This translates into CASSPPGLRLETQYF.

To note about this clonotype: Sequence at one end of the junction differs from germline and may be a read error. The chain uses TRBV15 and TRBJ1-1; D is uncertain. The CDR3 is 14 residues long. Germline V gene sequence: CDR1 LNHNV, CDR2 YYDKDF (reference sequence). The CDR3 loop reads CTTSRDPVNTEAFF. The CDR3 region has the DNA TGTACCACCAGCAGAGACCCGGTGAACACTGAAGCTTTCTTT.

This clonotype was recorded a few times. This rearrangement joins TRBV4-3 to TRBJ2-1, with D unclear. CDR3 size: 14 residues. In germline, CDR1 is LGHNA, CDR2 YSLEER. With 1 base removed from V and 5 bases from J, the gap between germline ends came to 9 bases. The CDR3 DNA follows: TGCGCCAGCAGCCAAGTAGATAGACACAATGAGCAGTTCTTC. This codes for CASSQVDRHNEQFF.

This chain links TRBV12-3 or TRBV12-4 with TRBJ2-7; D may be TRBD1 (6 bases). The ends were cut back, 6 bases at V and 2 bases at J, with 11 bases in the middle. The CDR3 runs to 13 residues. CDR3 sequence reads: CASRRQVAYEQYF. The CDR3 DNA sequence: TGTGCCAGCAGACGACAGGTAGCCTACGAGCAGTACTTC.

The V gene is TRBV5-6, the J gene TRBJ1-2; 9 nucleotides agree with TRBD1. V trimming: 4 bases; J trimming: 4 bases; junction bases outside the gene matches: 5. Germline V gives CDR1 SGHDT, CDR2 YYEEEE. The CDR3 is 14 amino acids. This CDR3 reads CASSRTGESYGYTF. CDR3 in DNA: TGTGCCAGCAGCCGGACAGGGGAAAGCTATGGCTACACCTTC.

This clonotype was seen a few times. This chain links TRBV19 with TRBJ1-1, with a weak D call TRBD1 (5 bases). Trimming stripped 4 bases from V and 7 bases from J, with 13 bases between. From germline, CDR1 is LNHDA and CDR2 SQIVND (reference sequence). The CDR3 has 13 amino acids. The CDR3 region is CASSSQGLNEAFF. The CDR3 DNA reads TGTGCCAGTAGTAGCCAGGGACTGAATGAAGCTTTCTTT.

About this clonotype itself: One end of the junction does not line up with germline, which may come from a read error. V usage is TRBV7-7 and J usage is TRBJ2-5; no definite D call. This CDR3 comprises 13 residues. Germline V lookup: CDR1 SSHAT, CDR2 FNYEAQ (reference sequence). The CDR3 DNA is TGTGCTAGCAGCTTAGAATCCGGCCAGACCCAGTGCTTC. Translation: CASSLESGQTQCF.